The source of this T cell receptor (beta chain) is a study of blood T cell repertoires in COVID-19. On the study more broadly: The study drew acute and convalescent COVID-19 samples from the United States, Italy and Spain.

TCRdb's copy holds only in-frame clones and misses some; the assay was immunoSEQ multiplex PCR. Among hundreds of thousands of clones listed, about 90% were seen once. The ends were cut back, 4 bases at V and 4 bases at J, with 15 bases in the middle. CDR3 length: 15 amino acids. Germline values: CDR1 SGHRS, CDR2 YFSETQ. Within 2 weeks of study entry, exposed participants had contacted a PCR-confirmed or clinician-diagnosed COVID-19 case. The chain employs TRBV5-1 and TRBJ1-5; perhaps TRBD1 as D (5 bases). This clonotype was sampled from a man aged 50 to 60 who had been exposed to COVID-19. Sequences were obtained from PBMCs or T cells enriched from blood (not recorded which). CDR3 sequence: CASSAGPQGNQPQHF. Written as DNA, the CDR3 is TGCGCCAGCAGCGCGGGACCTCAAGGGAATCAGCCCCAGCATTTT.